This TCR beta chain came from a study of beta chain features in type 1 diabetes. General study findings and limits: VDJ junctions sequenced from type 1 diabetes patients showed fewer insertions and more deletions.

Germline V lookup: CDR1 SQVTM, CDR2 ANQGSEA. Trimming took 6 bases from V and 1 from J; bases not matched to a gene: 10. This CDR3 is built from 15 residues. Reverse transcription of all isolated RNA meant that expressed TCRB transcripts were sequenced. Clones were read by immunoSEQ multiplex PCR, and TCRdb kept only the in-frame ones, dropping some. Of a few hundred thousand clones listed, 14% are singletons. Turning to this clone: Antigen unknown.

The rearrangement links TRBV29-1 to TRBJ1-2; 8 bases fit TRBD1. Material: naive CD4+ T cells from blood. This TCR was recovered from a man younger than 40 in good health. The DNA for the CDR3 is TGCAGCGTGGCCGACAGGGGAAAACTTAACTATGGCTACACCTTC. Translated, it gives CSVADRGKLNYGYTF. The variable domain in full, with the rest retrieved from reference TRBV29-1 and TRBJ1-2, is SAVISQKPSRDICQRGTSLTIQCQVDSQVTMMFWYRQQPGQSLTLIATANQGSEATYESGFVIDKFPISRPNLTFSTLTVSNMSPEDSSIYLCSVADRGKLNYGYTFGSGTRLTVV.